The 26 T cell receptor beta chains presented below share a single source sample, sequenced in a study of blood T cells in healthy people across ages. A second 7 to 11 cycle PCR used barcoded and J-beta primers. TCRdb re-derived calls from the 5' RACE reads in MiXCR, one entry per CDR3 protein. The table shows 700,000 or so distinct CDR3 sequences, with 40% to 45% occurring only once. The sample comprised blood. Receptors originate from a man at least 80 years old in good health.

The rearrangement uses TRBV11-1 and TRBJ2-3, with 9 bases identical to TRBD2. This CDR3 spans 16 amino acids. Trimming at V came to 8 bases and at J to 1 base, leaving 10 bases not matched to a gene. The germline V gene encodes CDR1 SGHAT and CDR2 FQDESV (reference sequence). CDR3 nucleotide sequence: TGTGCCAGCGGTCCCTCGACTAGCGGAGGCACAGATACGCAGTATTTT. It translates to CASGPSTSGGTDTQYF.

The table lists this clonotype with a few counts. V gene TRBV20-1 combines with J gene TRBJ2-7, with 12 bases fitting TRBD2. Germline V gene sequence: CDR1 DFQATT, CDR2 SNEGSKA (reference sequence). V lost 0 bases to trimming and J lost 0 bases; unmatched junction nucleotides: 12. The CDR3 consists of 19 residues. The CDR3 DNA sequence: TGCAGTGCTAGAGACGTCAATACTAGCGGGAGGACCTACTCCTACGAGCAGTACTTC. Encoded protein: CSARDVNTSGRTYSYEQYF.

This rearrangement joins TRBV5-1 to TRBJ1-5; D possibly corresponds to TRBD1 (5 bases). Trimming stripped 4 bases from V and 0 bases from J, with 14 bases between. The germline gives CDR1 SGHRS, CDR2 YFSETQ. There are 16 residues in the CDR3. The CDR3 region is CASSPGGGGSNQPQHF. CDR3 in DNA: TGCGCCAGCAGCCCCGGAGGTGGGGGTAGCAATCAGCCCCAGCATTTT.

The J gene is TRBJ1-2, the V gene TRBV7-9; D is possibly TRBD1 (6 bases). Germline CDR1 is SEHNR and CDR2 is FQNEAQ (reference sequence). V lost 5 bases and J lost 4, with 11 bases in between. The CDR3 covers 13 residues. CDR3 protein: CASSPDRTYGYTF. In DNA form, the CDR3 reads TGTGCCAGCAGCCCAGACAGGACCTATGGCTACACCTTC.

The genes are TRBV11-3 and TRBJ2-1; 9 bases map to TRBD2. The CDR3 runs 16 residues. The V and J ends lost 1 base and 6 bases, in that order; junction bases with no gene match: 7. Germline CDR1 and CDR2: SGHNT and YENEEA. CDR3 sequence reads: CASSLVGLAGTNEQFF. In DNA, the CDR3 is TGTGCCAGCAGCTTAGTGGGTCTAGCGGGGACCAATGAGCAGTTCTTC. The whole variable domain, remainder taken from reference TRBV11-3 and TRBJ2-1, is EAGVVQSPRYKIIEKKQPVAFWCNPISGHNTLYWYLQNLGQGPELLIRYENEEAVDDSQLPKDRFSAERLKGVDSTLKIQPAELGDSAVYLCASSLVGLAGTNEQFFGPGTRLTVL.

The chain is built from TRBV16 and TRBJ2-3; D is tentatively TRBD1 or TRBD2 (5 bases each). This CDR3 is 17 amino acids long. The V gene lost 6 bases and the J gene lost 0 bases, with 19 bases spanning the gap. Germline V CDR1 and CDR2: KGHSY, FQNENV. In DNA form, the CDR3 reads TGTGCCAGCAGTCAACGGGGCCTCCAGTTAAGCACAGATACGCAGTATTTT. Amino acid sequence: CASSQRGLQLSTDTQYF.

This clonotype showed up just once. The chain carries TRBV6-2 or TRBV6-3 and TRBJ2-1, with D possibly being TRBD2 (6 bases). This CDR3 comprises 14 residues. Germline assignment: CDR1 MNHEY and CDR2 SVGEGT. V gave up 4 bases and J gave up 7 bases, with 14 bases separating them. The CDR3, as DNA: TGTGCCAGCAGTTCCCTAGCGATGGGGAATGAGCAGTTCTTC. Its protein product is CASSSLAMGNEQFF.

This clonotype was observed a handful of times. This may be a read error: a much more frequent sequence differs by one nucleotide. In DNA, the CDR3 is TGTGCCAGCAGCTTAGATGGCGGGATGCTCGATGGCTACACCTTC. Its translation is CASSLDGGMLDGYTF. The chain joins TRBV7-2 to TRBJ1-2, with D unclear. The germline V gene encodes CDR1 SGHTA and CDR2 FQGNSA. The CDR3 runs 15 residues. V was trimmed by 1 base and J by 6 bases, leaving 15 bases between them. The variable domain in full, completed from reference TRBV7-2 and TRBJ1-2, reads GAGVSQSPSNKVTEKGKDVELRCDPISGHTALYWYRQSLGQGLEFLIYFQGNSAPDKSGLPSDRFSAERTGGSVSTLTIQRTQQEDSAVYLCASSLDGGMLDGYTFGSGTRLTVV.

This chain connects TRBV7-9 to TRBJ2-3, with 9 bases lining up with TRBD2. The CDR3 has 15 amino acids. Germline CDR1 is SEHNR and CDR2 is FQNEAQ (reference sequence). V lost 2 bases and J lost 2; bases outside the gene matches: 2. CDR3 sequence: CASSLLAGPTDTQYF. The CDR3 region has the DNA TGTGCCAGCAGCTTACTAGCGGGGCCCACAGATACGCAGTATTTT.

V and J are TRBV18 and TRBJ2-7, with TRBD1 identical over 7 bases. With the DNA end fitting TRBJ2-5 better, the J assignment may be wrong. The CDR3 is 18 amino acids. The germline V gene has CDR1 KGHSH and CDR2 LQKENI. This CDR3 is CASSLLPPDRVSWETQYF. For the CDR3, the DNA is TGTGCCAGCTCACTATTACCGCCCGACAGGGTGTCGTGGGAGACCCAGTACTTC.

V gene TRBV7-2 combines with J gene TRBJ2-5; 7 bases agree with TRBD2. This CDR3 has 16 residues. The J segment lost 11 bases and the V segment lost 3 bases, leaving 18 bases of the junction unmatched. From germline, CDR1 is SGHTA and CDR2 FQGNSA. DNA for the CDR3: TGTGCCAGCAGCTTCATGGCGGGAGTAGCGGACAATGAGCAGTACTTC. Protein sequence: CASSFMAGVADNEQYF.

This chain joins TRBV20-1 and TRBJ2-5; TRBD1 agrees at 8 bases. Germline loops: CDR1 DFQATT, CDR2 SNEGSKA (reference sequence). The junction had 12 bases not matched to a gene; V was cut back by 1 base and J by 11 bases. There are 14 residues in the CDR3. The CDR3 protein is CSARVQGAVREQYF. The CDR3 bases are TGCAGTGCTAGAGTCCAGGGGGCGGTAAGGGAGCAGTACTTC.

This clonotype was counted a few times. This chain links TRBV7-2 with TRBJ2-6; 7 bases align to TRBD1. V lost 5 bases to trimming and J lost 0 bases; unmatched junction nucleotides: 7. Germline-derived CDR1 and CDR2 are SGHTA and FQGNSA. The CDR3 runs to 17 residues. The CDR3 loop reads CASSVRTGDSGANVLTF. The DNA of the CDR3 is TGTGCCAGCAGCGTCCGGACAGGTGACTCTGGGGCCAACGTCCTGACTTTC.

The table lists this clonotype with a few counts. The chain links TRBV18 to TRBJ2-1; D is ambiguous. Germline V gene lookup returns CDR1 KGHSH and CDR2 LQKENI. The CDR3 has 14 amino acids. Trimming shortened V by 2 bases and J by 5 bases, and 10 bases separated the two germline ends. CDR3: CASSPIGGDNEQFF. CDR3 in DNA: TGTGCCAGCTCACCAATAGGCGGAGACAATGAGCAGTTCTTC.

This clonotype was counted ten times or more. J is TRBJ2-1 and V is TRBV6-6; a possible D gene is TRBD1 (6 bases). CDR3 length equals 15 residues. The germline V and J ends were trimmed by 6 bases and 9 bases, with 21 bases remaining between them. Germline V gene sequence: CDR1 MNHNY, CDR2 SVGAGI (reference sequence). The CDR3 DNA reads TGTGCCAGCAGCAACACCGGGCCTTTCAGGGGTGAGCAGTTCTTC. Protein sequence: CASSNTGPFRGEQFF.

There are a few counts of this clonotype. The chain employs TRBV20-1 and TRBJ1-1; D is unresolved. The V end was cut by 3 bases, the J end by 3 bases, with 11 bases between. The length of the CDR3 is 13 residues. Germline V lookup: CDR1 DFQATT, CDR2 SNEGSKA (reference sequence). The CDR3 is CSASPGYDTEAFF. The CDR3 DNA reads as TGCAGTGCTAGCCCGGGCTACGACACTGAAGCTTTCTTT.

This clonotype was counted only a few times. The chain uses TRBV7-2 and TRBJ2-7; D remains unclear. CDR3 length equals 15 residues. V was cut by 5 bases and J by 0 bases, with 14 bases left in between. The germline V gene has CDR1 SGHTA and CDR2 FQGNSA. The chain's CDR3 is CASSQNIRGSYEQYF. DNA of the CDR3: TGTGCCAGCAGCCAGAACATCCGCGGCTCCTACGAGCAGTACTTC.

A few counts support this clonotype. The CDR3 is CASSLATAYYEQYF. CDR3 sequence (DNA): TGTGCCAGCAGCTTAGCGACAGCCTACTACGAGCAGTACTTC. V usage is TRBV7-2 and J usage is TRBJ2-1, with D perhaps matching TRBD1 (5 bases). The last part of the DNA fits TRBJ2-7 better; the J call may be wrong. CDR1 is SGHTA, CDR2 FQGNSA, per germline. CDR3 length: 14 amino acids.

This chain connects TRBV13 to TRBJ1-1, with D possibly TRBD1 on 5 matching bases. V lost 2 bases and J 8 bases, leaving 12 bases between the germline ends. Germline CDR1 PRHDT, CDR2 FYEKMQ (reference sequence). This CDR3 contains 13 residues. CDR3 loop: CASSLRGTVEAFF. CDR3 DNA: TGTGCCAGCAGCTTACGCGGGACTGTCGAAGCTTTCTTT.

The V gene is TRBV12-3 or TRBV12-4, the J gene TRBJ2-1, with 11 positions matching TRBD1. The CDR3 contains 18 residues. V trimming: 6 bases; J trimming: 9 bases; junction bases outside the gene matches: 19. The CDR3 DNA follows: TGTGCCAGCAGGAGTGGGCCAGGGACAGGGGGATCAATGCGTGAGCAGTTCTTC. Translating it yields CASRSGPGTGGSMREQFF.

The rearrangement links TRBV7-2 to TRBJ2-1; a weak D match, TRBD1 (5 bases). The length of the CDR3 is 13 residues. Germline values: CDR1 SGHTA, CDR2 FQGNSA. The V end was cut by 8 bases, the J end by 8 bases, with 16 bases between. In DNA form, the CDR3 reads TGTGCCAGCCGCAGAAGGGGCGTCGATGAGCAGTTCTTC. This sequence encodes CASRRRGVDEQFF.

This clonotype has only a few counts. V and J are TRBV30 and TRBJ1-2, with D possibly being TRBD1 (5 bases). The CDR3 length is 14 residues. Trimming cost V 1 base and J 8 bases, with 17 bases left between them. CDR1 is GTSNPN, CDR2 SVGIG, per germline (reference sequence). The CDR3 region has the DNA TGTGCCTGGAGTGGGAATTCAGGGTTACAGGGCTACACCTTC. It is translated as CAWSGNSGLQGYTF. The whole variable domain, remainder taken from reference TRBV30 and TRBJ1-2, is SQTIHQWPATLVQPVGSPLSLECTVEGTSNPNLYWYRQAAGRGLQLLFYSVGIGQISSEVPQNLSASRPQDRQFILSSKKLLLSDSGFYLCAWSGNSGLQGYTFGSGTRLTVV.

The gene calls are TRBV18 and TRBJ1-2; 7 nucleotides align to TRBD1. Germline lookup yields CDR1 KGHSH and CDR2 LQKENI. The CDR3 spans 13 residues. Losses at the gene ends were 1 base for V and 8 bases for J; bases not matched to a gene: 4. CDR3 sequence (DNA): TGTGCCAGCTCACCACAAGACAGGGACGGCTACACCTTC. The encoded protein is CASSPQDRDGYTF.

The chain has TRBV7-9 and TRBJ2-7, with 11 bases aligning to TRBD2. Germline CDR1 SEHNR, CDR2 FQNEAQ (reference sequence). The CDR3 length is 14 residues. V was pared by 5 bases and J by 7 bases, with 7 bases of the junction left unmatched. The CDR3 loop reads CASSILAGEGEQYF. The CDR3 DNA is TGTGCCAGCAGCATACTAGCGGGAGAGGGAGAGCAGTACTTC.

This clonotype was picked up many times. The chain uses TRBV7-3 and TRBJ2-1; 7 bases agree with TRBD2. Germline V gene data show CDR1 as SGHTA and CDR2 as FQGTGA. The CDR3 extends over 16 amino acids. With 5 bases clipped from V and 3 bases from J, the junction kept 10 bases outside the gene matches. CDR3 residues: CASSPGEAGLYNEQFF. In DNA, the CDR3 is TGTGCCAGCAGCCCGGGGGAAGCGGGACTCTACAATGAGCAGTTCTTC.

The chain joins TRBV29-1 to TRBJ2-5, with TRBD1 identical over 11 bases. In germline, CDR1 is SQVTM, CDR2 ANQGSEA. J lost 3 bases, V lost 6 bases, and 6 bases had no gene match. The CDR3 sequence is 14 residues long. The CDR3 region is CSVYRDRGKETQYF. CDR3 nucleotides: TGCAGCGTATACCGGGACAGGGGGAAAGAGACCCAGTACTTC.